The T cell receptor (beta chain) described here comes from a study of T cell repertoires in cytomegalovirus infection. Background on the study: Both a matching HLA type and CMV infection were indicated by public TCR beta signatures.

Per the germline V gene, CDR1 is LGHNT and CDR2 is FRNRAP. The CDR3 spans 13 residues. Trimming cost V 1 base and J 2 bases, with 6 bases left between them. This clonotype occurred a few times. No antigen is known for it. TCRdb re-called the reads with MiXCR, one entry per CDR3 protein. Here the sample spans around 240,000 distinct CDR3 sequences, approximately 24% being singletons. Study results and caveats: Dominant in the ex vivo response were TCR beta clonotypes restricted by HLA-C and specific for CMV. Carriers of CMV plus the relevant HLA were identified by cumulative public TCR beta family frequency.

This receptor was obtained from a human donor in good health (CMV status not recorded). Some clones in this sample may be carry-over from other donors' samples. Material for sequencing was CD8+ T cells from PBMCs. This chain uses TRBV12-5 with TRBJ2-7; D unresolved. CDR3 residues: CASGLDSPYEQYF. In DNA, the CDR3 is TGTGCTAGTGGTTTGGACAGCCCCTACGAGCAGTACTTC.